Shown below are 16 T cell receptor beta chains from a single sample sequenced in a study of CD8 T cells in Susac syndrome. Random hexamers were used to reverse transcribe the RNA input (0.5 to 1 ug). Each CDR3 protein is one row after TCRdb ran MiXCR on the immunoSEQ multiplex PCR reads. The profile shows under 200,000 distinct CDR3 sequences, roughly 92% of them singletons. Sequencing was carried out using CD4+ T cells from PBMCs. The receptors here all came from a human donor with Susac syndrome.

DNA of the CDR3: TGTGCCAGCAGCTTGCTTGAGCAAGGCAGAGTTACGCAGTATTTT. Amino acids: CASSLLEQGRVTQYF. This chain links TRBV5-6 with TRBJ2-3; D not certain. The CDR3 has 15 residues. The germline gives CDR1 SGHDT, CDR2 YYEEEE. V was cut by 1 base and J by 8 bases, with 17 bases left in between.

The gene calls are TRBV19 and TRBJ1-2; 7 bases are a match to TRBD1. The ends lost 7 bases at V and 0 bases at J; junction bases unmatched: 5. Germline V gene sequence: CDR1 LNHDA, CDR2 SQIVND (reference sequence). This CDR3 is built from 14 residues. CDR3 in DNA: TGTGCCAGTACACGACAGGGTTCTAACTATGGCTACACCTTC. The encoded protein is CASTRQGSNYGYTF.

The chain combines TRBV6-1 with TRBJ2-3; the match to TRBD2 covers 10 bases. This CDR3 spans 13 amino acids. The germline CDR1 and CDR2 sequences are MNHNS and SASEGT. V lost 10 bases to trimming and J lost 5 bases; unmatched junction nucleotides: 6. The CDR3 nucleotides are TGTGCCATGAGCGGGGGGGAGGGAGATACGCAGTATTTT. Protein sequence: CAMSGGEGDTQYF.

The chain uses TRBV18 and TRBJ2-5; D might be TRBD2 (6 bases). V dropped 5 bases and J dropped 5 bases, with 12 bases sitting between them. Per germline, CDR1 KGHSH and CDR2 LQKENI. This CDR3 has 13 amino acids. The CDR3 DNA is TGTGCCAGCTCAGCGGGACTCTGGGAGACCCAGTACTTC. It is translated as CASSAGLWETQYF.

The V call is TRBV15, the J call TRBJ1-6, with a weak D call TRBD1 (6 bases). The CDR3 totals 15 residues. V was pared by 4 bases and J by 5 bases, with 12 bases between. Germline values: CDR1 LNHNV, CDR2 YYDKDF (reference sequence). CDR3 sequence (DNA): TGTGCCACCAGCAACGGACAGTTAAATAATTCACCCCTCCACTTT. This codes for CATSNGQLNNSPLHF.

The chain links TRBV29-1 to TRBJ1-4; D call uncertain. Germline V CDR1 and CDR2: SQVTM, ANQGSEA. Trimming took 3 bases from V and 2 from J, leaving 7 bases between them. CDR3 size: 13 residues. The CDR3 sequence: CSVEKYTNEKLFF. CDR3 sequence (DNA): TGCAGCGTTGAGAAGTATACTAATGAAAAACTGTTTTTT.

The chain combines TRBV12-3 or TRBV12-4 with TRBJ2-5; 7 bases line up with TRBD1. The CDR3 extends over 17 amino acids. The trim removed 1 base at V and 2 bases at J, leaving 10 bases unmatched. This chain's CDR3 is CASSLGLLSGQQETQYF. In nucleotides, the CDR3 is TGTGCCAGCAGTTTAGGCTTATTATCGGGACAGCAAGAGACCCAGTACTTC.

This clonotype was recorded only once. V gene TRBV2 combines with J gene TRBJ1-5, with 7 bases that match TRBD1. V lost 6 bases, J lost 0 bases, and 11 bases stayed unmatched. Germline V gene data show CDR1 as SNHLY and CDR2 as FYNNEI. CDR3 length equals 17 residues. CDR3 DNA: TGTGCCAGCAGGGAGAGACAGGGCCTTTATAGCAATCAGCCCCAGCATTTT. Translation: CASRERQGLYSNQPQHF.

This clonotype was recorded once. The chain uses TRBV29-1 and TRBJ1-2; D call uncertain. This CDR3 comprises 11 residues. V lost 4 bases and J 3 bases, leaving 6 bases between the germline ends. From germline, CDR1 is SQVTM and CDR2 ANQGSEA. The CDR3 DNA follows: TGCAGCGTTGGGGCAGACTATGGCTACACCTTC. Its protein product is CSVGADYGYTF.

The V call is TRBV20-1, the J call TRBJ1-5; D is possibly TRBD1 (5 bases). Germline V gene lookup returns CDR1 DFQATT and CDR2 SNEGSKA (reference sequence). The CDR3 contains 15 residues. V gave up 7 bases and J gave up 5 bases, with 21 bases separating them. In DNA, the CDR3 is TGCAGTGTTGGAGGGGTAGCACGCGGGGATCAGCCCCAGCATTTT. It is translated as CSVGGVARGDQPQHF.

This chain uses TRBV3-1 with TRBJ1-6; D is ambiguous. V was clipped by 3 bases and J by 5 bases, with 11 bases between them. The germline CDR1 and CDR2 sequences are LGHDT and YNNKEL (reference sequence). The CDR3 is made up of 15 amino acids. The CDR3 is CASSQRTGDNSPLHF. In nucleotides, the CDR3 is TGTGCCAGCAGCCAGAGGACCGGGGATAATTCACCCCTCCACTTT.

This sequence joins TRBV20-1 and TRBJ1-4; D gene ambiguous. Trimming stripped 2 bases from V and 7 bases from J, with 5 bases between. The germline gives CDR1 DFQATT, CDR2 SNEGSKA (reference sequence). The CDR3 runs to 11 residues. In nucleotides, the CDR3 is TGCAGTGCTAGATTGGCTGAAAAACTGTTTTTT. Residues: CSARLAEKLFF.

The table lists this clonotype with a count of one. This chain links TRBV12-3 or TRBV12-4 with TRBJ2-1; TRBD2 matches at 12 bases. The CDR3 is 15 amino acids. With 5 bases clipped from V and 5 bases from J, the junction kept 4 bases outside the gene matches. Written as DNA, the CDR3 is TGTGCCAGCAGTATGACTAGCGGGGGCCACAATGAGCAGTTCTTC. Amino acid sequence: CASSMTSGGHNEQFF.

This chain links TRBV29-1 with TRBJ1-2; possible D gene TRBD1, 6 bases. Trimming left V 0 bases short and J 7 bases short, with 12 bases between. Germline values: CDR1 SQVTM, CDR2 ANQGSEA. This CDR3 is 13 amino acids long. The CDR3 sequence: CSVEEQGSGGYTF. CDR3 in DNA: TGCAGCGTTGAAGAACAGGGTTCGGGTGGCTACACCTTC.

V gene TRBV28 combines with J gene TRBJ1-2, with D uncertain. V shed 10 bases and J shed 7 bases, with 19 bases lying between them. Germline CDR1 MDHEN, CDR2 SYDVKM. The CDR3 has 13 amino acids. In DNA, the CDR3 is TGTGCCATTACGACGTCACGAGGCATTGGCTACACCTTC. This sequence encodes CAITTSRGIGYTF.

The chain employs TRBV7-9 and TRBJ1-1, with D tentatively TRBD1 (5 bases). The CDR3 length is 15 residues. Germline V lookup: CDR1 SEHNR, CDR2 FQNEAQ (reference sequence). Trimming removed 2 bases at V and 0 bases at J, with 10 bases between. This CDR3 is CASSLRRDVNTEAFF. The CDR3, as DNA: TGTGCCAGCAGCTTACGCCGGGACGTGAACACTGAAGCTTTCTTT.